The subject of this entry is one T cell receptor beta chain. This receptor's antigen is unknown. No base quality information exists; no much larger clone differs at one position. The data belong to a study of blood T cells in healthy people across ages (dated by TCRdb to the mid-2010s). A note on the overall study: In model experiments, template switching captured about one uniquely barcoded TCR beta cDNA molecule for every two T cells. Age-related changes in TCR beta repertoire diversity were measured in the study by deep sequencing normalized with unique cDNA molecular identifiers. Donors were grouped into four age groups: young (average roughly 17 years), middle-aged (roughly 40), aged (around 56) and long-lived (approximately 78). For two donors (one aged 18 to 29 and one aged 80 or older), the study analyzed two additional independent replicas of 1 million unique cDNA reads from the same blood draw.

Donors were under 40 systemically healthy Caucasian individuals from Russia aged roughly 6 to 95 years. Each donor gave 8 to 10 milliliters of peripheral blood, drawn into EDTA-treated Vacutainer tubes. Ficoll-Paque density-gradient centrifugation was used to isolate PBMCs, with at least 6.5 million per sample. Total RNA was extracted from PBMCs with Trizol reagent, with at least 5.5 micrograms obtained per sample. For every donor, flow cytometry on a PBMC aliquot measured the percentage of naive CD45RAhigh/CD27high T cells. Library construction relied on 5' RACE. The sequencing machine was an Illumina HiSeq 2500. The second PCR ran for about 6 to 12 cycles and used a J-beta primer mix along with a sample-barcoded 5' primer. Each TCR beta cDNA molecule received a unique molecular identifier from a template-switch 5' adaptor carrying 12 random nucleotides. At least 2.5 million CDR3-containing paired-end reads were obtained from each sample. First-strand cDNA synthesis was performed from all RNA using the Mint cDNA synthesis kit, with priming by a TRBC-specific oligonucleotide. Following uracil-DNA glycosylase treatment, a first 18-cycle PCR with universal primers M1SS and BC2_uni_R was performed on all cDNA. From the authors' description of their analysis: Each sample was normalized by randomly selecting 1 million high-quality reads, each carrying a distinct molecular identifier. Instead of being binned into consensus sequences, reads that shared molecular identifiers were thrown out. MiTCR, with a Q25 quality threshold and the strictest error-elimination algorithm, was used for CDR3 identification, clonotype clustering and error correction. Lower-bound total TCR beta diversity was estimated with a nonparametric unseen species model using Euler transformation. TCRdb took the public reads, trimmed them with fastp at Q25, ran MiXCR for clone calling and kept in-frame beta chains. Every distinct CDR3 protein forms one entry, paired with its most common genes and DNA. What appears here as the V and J calls and clone size reflects TCRdb's work, not the paper's. The sample table contains 500,000 to 650,000 distinct CDR3 sequences; only one count was recorded for around a quarter of them. Approximately 3.6% of the sample belongs to the ten largest clones.

Summary of the overall study and its limitations: A strong correlation was found between observed TCR beta diversity and the percentage of naive T cells measured by flow cytometry. Compared with the aged group, more naive CD4+ T cells, fewer expanded clones and increased TCR diversity were shown by the long-lived group, suggesting age selection. As age increased, observed TCR beta diversity per million T cells dropped in a roughly linear way, and a significant reduction was already evident by age approximately 40. Bulk unsorted PBMC profiling prevented conclusive comparison of naive and antigen-experienced compartments. Total diversity estimates from one million sequenced T cells were considered lower bounds and underestimates. Because donor CMV infection status was unknown, age-related changes in expanded clonotypes were potentially confounded.

The germline V gene (reference sequence) yields LNHNV for CDR1 and YYDKDF for CDR2. A distance of 14 bases separates the germline ends of V and J, which lose 5 bases and 4 bases respectively. The CDR3 goes from the cysteine to the phenylalanine over 15 residues. The entry retains the CDR3 DNA only, 45 bases that are in frame from base 1. These same data were also listed under a study on T cells of mothers and their children. The second paper states: Nine systemically healthy Caucasian individuals served as donors, namely three mothers together with their six children. cDNA synthesis used all of the extracted RNA, with roughly 1.5 ug of RNA in each 15 ul reaction. In the second PCR, the M1S primer added sample barcodes and 2-4 random nucleotides. Over 8.5 million TCR beta CDR3 reads were obtained for each mother, and 2.7 million or so reads were obtained for each child. Thymic selection similarly shapes TCR recombination output in related and unrelated pairs, with minor effect from inherited differences. Normalized repertoire overlap was always found to be slightly, but never significantly, higher in related mother-child pairs than in unrelated mother-child pairs. With a sensitivity of about 100 clones per million clonotypes, no persistent microchimeric T cell clones were detected. The study used deep NGS to compare TCR beta repertoires of mothers and children, seeking features distinguishing related mother-child pairs from unrelated individuals. The mean age was around 40 +/- 4 years for the mothers and roughly 10 +/- 4 years for the children. After adapters were ligated using NEBNext reagents, the libraries underwent 100+100 nt paired-end sequencing on an Illumina HiSeq 2000. To prevent cross-contamination, the mother and child libraries were prepared one month apart and sequenced in separate runs. Between roughly 500,000 and 2,300,000 distinct TCR beta clonotypes were identified per donor. Naive TCR beta clonotypes were estimated from low-frequency clonotypes matched to each donor's FACS-determined naive share, without sorting.

The sequencing input was blood. The receptor was isolated from a boy aged 2 to 10 in good health. The V and J segments used are TRBV15 and TRBJ1-4; no D gene is confidently identified. The CDR3 protein sequence reads: CATSGGRAYNEKLFF. The nucleotide sequence reads TGTGCCACCAGCGGCGGGCGGGCTTATAATGAAAAACTGTTTTTT.